These 21 T cell receptor beta chains originate from one sample sequenced in a study of OX40 agonist ivuxolimab in advanced cancers. The assay was immunoSEQ multiplex PCR, and TCRdb's table has in-frame clones only and misses some. Among approximately 97,000 clones listed, roughly nine tenths were seen once. Source: CD4+ or CD8+ T cells sorted from blood, taken in a trial of the OX40 agonist ivuxolimab. The receptor source for this set is an adult with an advanced solid tumor such as melanoma, head and neck, liver or kidney cancer.

The rearrangement uses TRBV7-2 and TRBJ2-6, with D uncertain. The CDR3 extends over 17 amino acids. The germline V and J ends were trimmed by 5 bases and 2 bases, with 16 bases remaining between them. CDR1 SGHTA and CDR2 FQGNSA come from the germline V gene. CDR3 loop: CASSPGNGDAGANVLTF. As DNA, the CDR3 is TGTGCCAGCAGCCCGGGTAATGGGGATGCTGGGGCCAACGTCCTGACTTTC.

This clone turned up a few times. This chain uses TRBV18 with TRBJ2-3, with D uncertain. This CDR3 is 11 amino acids long. V was clipped by 9 bases and J by 12 bases, with 16 bases between them. Germline CDR1 is KGHSH and CDR2 is LQKENI. CDR3 protein: CASTRPGQQYF. CDR3 bases: TGTGCCAGTACCAGGCCGGGTCAACAGTATTTT.

The rearrangement links TRBV11-2 to TRBJ1-1, with a possible D match to TRBD1 (6 bases). This CDR3 region has 15 residues. Germline V gene lookup returns CDR1 SGHAT and CDR2 FQNNGV. Trimming took 5 bases from V and 2 from J, leaving 15 bases between them. Written as DNA, the CDR3 is TGTGCCAGCAGCCGCCAGGGGCAAAAAAACACTGAAGCTTTCTTT. This sequence encodes CASSRQGQKNTEAFF.

The chain is built from TRBV6-5 and TRBJ1-1; a weak D match, TRBD1 (6 bases). This CDR3 has 15 amino acids. Trimming cost V 2 bases and J 1 base, with 11 bases left between them. Germline V gene lookup returns CDR1 MNHEY and CDR2 SVGAGI. The CDR3 loop is CASSYPGQRNTEAFF. The CDR3 DNA reads TGTGCCAGCAGTTACCCCGGACAGAGGAACACTGAAGCTTTCTTT.

The CDR3 protein is CASSLEQYYYGYTF. CDR3 coding DNA: TGTGCCAGCAGCTTAGAACAGTACTACTATGGCTACACCTTC. The chain employs TRBV7-2 and TRBJ1-2; D remains ambiguous. Germline CDR1 is SGHTA and CDR2 is FQGNSA. V gave up 1 base and J gave up 3 bases, with 9 bases separating them. CDR3 length: 14 residues. Full variable domain (missing parts from reference TRBV7-2 and TRBJ1-2): GAGVSQSPSNKVTEKGKDVELRCDPISGHTALYWYRQSLGQGLEFLIYFQGNSAPDKSGLPSDRFSAERTGGSVSTLTIQRTQQEDSAVYLCASSLEQYYYGYTFGSGTRLTVV.

The chain carries TRBV10-3 and TRBJ2-7; 9 nucleotides align to TRBD2. Per the germline V gene, CDR1 is ENHRY and CDR2 is SYGVKD. V gave up 6 bases and J gave up 1 base; unmatched junction bases: 4. CDR3 size: 14 residues. CDR3 sequence: CAIRASGTSYEQYF. CDR3 nucleotide sequence: TGTGCCATCAGGGCTAGCGGGACGTCCTACGAGCAGTACTTC.

The chain links TRBV11-2 to TRBJ1-1; D is ambiguous. Trimming cost V 4 bases and J 1 base, with 10 bases left between them. Germline loops: CDR1 SGHAT, CDR2 FQNNGV. The CDR3 spans 14 residues. This chain's CDR3 is CASSSSDRNTEAFF. CDR3 nucleotides: TGTGCCAGCAGCTCCAGCGACCGGAACACTGAAGCTTTCTTT.

The V call is TRBV5-6, the J call TRBJ2-7, with TRBD2 identical over 9 bases. Looked up from germline, CDR1 is SGHDT and CDR2 is YYEEEE. There are 18 residues in the CDR3. V lost 0 bases to trimming and J lost 0 bases; unmatched junction nucleotides: 10. CDR3 loop: CASSLEVGAGGPSYEQYF. As DNA, the CDR3 is TGTGCCAGCAGCTTGGAGGTGGGAGCGGGAGGCCCCTCCTACGAGCAGTACTTC.

As to this clone: One end of the junction varies from germline; a read error may be responsible. The genes are TRBV5-1 and TRBJ1-1; D remains ambiguous. Germline loops: CDR1 SGHRS, CDR2 YFSETQ. CDR3 length equals 13 residues. CDR3 residues: CAGSLATNTEAFF. The CDR3 DNA sequence: TGCGCCGGCAGCTTGGCAACGAACACTGAAGCTTTCTTT.

The genes are TRBV5-1 and TRBJ2-5; D is perhaps TRBD1 (6 bases). CDR1 and CDR2 (germline): SGHRS, YFSETQ. V lost 9 bases and J lost 5, with 23 bases in between. The CDR3 sequence is 15 residues long. For the CDR3, the DNA is TGCGCCACCCAAAGGGGGATGGAGCGGAGGGAGACCCAGTACTTC. Protein: CATQRGMERRETQYF.

This clone was detected only a few times. V gene TRBV30 combines with J gene TRBJ1-1; D not certain. The CDR3 totals 12 residues. The V end lost 2 bases, the J end lost 7 bases, and 11 bases lay between the germline ends. The germline V gene encodes CDR1 GTSNPN and CDR2 SVGIG (reference sequence). CDR3 residues: CAWSLPGREAFF. The DNA for the CDR3 is TGTGCCTGGAGTCTACCCGGTCGTGAAGCTTTCTTT.

This clone was picked up one time. The V gene is TRBV14, the J gene TRBJ2-7; 9 bases match TRBD1. V lost 6 bases and J lost 0; bases outside the gene matches: 3. This CDR3 is 14 amino acids long. Per the germline V gene, CDR1 is SGHDN and CDR2 is FVKESK. The CDR3 is CASSGTGLSYEQYF. DNA of the CDR3: TGTGCCAGCAGTGGGACAGGGCTCTCCTACGAGCAGTACTTC.

This clone was seen only once. The rearrangement uses TRBV7-8 and TRBJ2-5, with D possibly being TRBD2 (5 bases). The germline V and J ends were trimmed by 3 bases and 5 bases, with 13 bases remaining between them. Germline lookup yields CDR1 SGHVS and CDR2 FQNEAQ. The CDR3 covers 14 residues. CDR3 amino acids: CASSFRRGLETQYF. The DNA of the CDR3 is TGTGCCAGCAGCTTCCGAAGAGGGTTGGAGACCCAGTACTTC. The full variable domain, in which reference TRBV7-8 and TRBJ2-5 provide the parts outside the CDR3, is GAGVSQSPRYKVAKRGQDVALRCDPISGHVSLFWYQQALGQGPEFLTYFQNEAQLDKSGLPSDRFFAERPEGSVSTLKIQRTQQEDSAVYLCASSFRRGLETQYFGPGTRLLVL.

The chain recombines TRBV5-4 with TRBJ1-6; D gene uncertain. The CDR3 loop spans 13 amino acids. Germline CDR1 reads SGHNT; CDR2 reads YYREEE (reference sequence). Trimming removed 4 bases from V and 9 bases from J, with 11 bases in between. CDR3 sequence (DNA): TGTGCCAGCAGCCAAGGGAACCGTTCACCCCTCCACTTT. Its protein is CASSQGNRSPLHF.

The V gene is TRBV2, the J gene TRBJ2-1; no clear D gene. Germline loops: CDR1 SNHLY, CDR2 FYNNEI. The V end lost 4 bases, the J end lost 4 bases, and 14 bases lay between the germline ends. The CDR3 is 15 amino acids. The CDR3 nucleotides read TGTGCCAGCAGTGCGGAGACACCCCCTTACAATGAGCAGTTCTTC. Amino acids: CASSAETPPYNEQFF.

The chain has TRBV18 and TRBJ1-6, with D unclear. Germline V gives CDR1 KGHSH, CDR2 LQKENI. Trimming cost V 3 bases and J 9 bases, with 15 bases left between them. The CDR3 totals 15 residues. The CDR3 DNA sequence: TGTGCCAGCTCACCTGCCGGAGGATTGGGTTCACCCCTCCACTTT. Residues: CASSPAGGLGSPLHF.

The chain carries TRBV5-1 and TRBJ2-7; 7 bases line up with TRBD1. The CDR3 contains 14 residues. CDR1 is SGHRS and CDR2 is YFSETQ in the germline V gene. V lost 3 bases to trimming and J lost 0 bases; unmatched junction nucleotides: 3. CDR3 loop: CASSWDSPSYEQYF. The CDR3 DNA reads TGCGCCAGCAGCTGGGACAGTCCCTCCTACGAGCAGTACTTC.

The chain has TRBV29-1 and TRBJ2-1, with D possibly matching TRBD1 (6 bases). CDR1 and CDR2 from the germline V gene are SQVTM and ANQGSEA. V gave up 4 bases and J gave up 6 bases, with 13 bases separating them. The CDR3 runs 13 residues. The CDR3 is CSVATDRANEQFF. CDR3 bases: TGCAGCGTTGCCACGGACAGAGCCAATGAGCAGTTCTTC.

The chain joins TRBV6-6 to TRBJ1-1; D unclear. CDR1 and CDR2 from the germline V gene are MNHNY and SVGAGI (reference sequence). This CDR3 contains 14 residues. The germline V and J ends were trimmed by 8 bases and 3 bases, with 16 bases remaining between them. The CDR3 region is CASLQWEKHTEAFF. The CDR3 DNA reads TGTGCCAGCCTCCAATGGGAAAAACACACTGAAGCTTTCTTT.

The chain employs TRBV29-1 and TRBJ1-1; D is undetermined. The CDR3 runs 12 residues. Germline CDR1 reads SQVTM; CDR2 reads ANQGSEA. V was shortened by 0 bases and J by 5 bases, with 7 bases between the two germline ends. The CDR3 loop reads CSVEDPGTEAFF. The CDR3 DNA is TGCAGCGTTGAAGATCCGGGAACTGAAGCTTTCTTT.

J is TRBJ1-6 and V is TRBV20-1; perhaps TRBD1 as D (5 bases). This CDR3 is 10 amino acids long. CDR1 and CDR2 from the germline V gene are DFQATT and SNEGSKA (reference sequence). With 7 bases removed from V and 10 bases from J, the gap between germline ends came to 8 bases. The CDR3 loop is CSEAGSPLHF. In nucleotides, the CDR3 is TGCAGTGAAGCAGGGTCACCCCTCCACTTT.